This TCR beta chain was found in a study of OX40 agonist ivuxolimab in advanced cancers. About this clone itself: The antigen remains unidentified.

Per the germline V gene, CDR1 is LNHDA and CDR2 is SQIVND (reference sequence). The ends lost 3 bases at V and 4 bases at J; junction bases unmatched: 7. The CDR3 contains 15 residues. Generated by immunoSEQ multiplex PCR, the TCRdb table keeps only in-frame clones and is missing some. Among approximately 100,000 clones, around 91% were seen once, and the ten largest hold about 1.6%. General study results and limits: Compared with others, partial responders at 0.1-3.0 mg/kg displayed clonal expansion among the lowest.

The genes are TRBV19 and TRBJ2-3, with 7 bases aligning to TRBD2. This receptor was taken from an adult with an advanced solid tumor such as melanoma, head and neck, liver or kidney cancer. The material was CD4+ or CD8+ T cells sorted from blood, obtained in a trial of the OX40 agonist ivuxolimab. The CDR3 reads CASSMEREGSDTQYF. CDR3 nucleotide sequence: TGTGCCAGTAGTATGGAAAGGGAGGGATCAGATACGCAGTATTTT. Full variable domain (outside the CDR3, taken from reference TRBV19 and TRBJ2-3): DGGITQSPKYLFRKEGQNVTLSCEQNLNHDAMYWYRQDPGQGLRLIYYSQIVNDFQKGDIAEGYSVSREKKESFPLTVTSAQKNPTAFYLCASSMEREGSDTQYFGPGTRLTVL.